Listed here are 10 T cell receptor beta chains from one sample, sequenced in a study of cytomegalovirus exposure and HLA in healthy donors. PCR amplification relied on 60 Vbeta primers (plus 13 Jbeta primers). TCRdb's table, derived via immunoSEQ multiplex PCR, lists solely in-frame clones and lacks some. Of roughly 160,000 clones listed, about 77% are singletons. Sequenced: PBMCs. Every receptor here comes from a man aged 25 to 40 in good health and CMV-seronegative.

J is TRBJ1-1 and V is TRBV7-2; 7 nucleotides match TRBD1. This CDR3 region has 13 residues. The J segment lost 4 bases and the V segment lost 2 bases, leaving 1 base of the junction unmatched. Germline CDR1 and CDR2: SGHTA and FQGNSA. CDR3 coding DNA: TGTGCCAGCAGCTTAAACAGGGGCACTGAAGCTTTCTTT. Protein sequence: CASSLNRGTEAFF.

The J gene is TRBJ2-4, the V gene TRBV6-1, with 7 nucleotides matching TRBD1. CDR1 and CDR2 from the germline V gene are MNHNS and SASEGT. V dropped 2 bases and J dropped 8; count of bases not matched to a gene: 15. CDR3 length: 17 residues. CDR3 sequence (DNA): TGTGCCAGCAGTGAAAAGGATGACAGGGACGGGTGGGACATTCAGTACTTC. Translating it yields CASSEKDDRDGWDIQYF.

The chain recombines TRBV7-8 with TRBJ1-1, with D unclear. V was clipped by 1 base and J by 0 bases, with 15 bases between them. Germline CDR1 SGHVS, CDR2 FQNEAQ. This CDR3 has 17 residues. The CDR3 sequence: CASSLDLGSIMNTEAFF. CDR3 DNA: TGTGCCAGCAGCTTAGATTTGGGGAGTATTATGAACACTGAAGCTTTCTTT.

V usage is TRBV5-6 and J usage is TRBJ1-5; 8 bases align to TRBD1. Germline V CDR1 and CDR2: SGHDT, YYEEEE. The CDR3 consists of 15 residues. J was trimmed by 4 bases and V by 4 bases; bases with no gene match: 7. The CDR3 loop reads CASSLRDRHNQPQHF. The CDR3 DNA reads as TGTGCCAGCAGCCTCCGGGACAGGCATAATCAGCCCCAGCATTTT. Based on the CDR3 plus reference TRBV5-6 and TRBJ1-5, the full variable domain is DAGVTQSPTHLIKTRGQQVTLRCSPKSGHDTVSWYQQALGQGPQFIFQYYEEEERQRGNFPDRFSGHQFPNYSSELNVNALLLGDSALYLCASSLRDRHNQPQHFGDGTRLSIL.

This sequence joins TRBV19 and TRBJ2-1; 9 bases fit TRBD1. Looked up from germline, CDR1 is LNHDA and CDR2 is SQIVND (reference sequence). This CDR3 region has 14 residues. The ends lost 6 bases at V and 12 bases at J; junction bases unmatched: 12. The CDR3 here is CASSGTGSSRRQFF. CDR3 coding DNA: TGTGCCAGTAGCGGGACAGGGTCAAGTCGACGGCAGTTCTTC.

The chain combines TRBV27 with TRBJ2-2; 11 bases fit TRBD1. Germline-derived CDR1 and CDR2 are MNHEY and SMNVEV (reference sequence). The V and J ends lost 3 bases and 0 bases, in that order; junction bases with no gene match: 15. The CDR3 sequence is 21 residues long. The CDR3: CASSFSAGQGDAATNTGELFF. Here the CDR3 DNA reads TGTGCCAGCAGTTTCTCGGCGGGACAGGGGGATGCAGCGACGAACACCGGGGAGCTGTTTTTT.

V gene TRBV4-3 combines with J gene TRBJ2-1; 7 nucleotides align to TRBD2. Germline V gene lookup returns CDR1 LGHNA and CDR2 YSLEER. CDR3 length equals 16 residues. The V segment lost 1 base and the J segment 10 bases; nucleotides outside the gene matches: 13. This chain's CDR3 is CASSQGTGTKSGEQFF. The CDR3 DNA is TGCGCCAGCAGCCAAGGGACCGGGACTAAAAGTGGGGAGCAGTTCTTC.

The rearrangement joins TRBV5-1 to TRBJ2-1; TRBD2 might be the D (5 bases). Germline CDR1 and CDR2: SGHRS and YFSETQ. Trimming cost V 1 base and J 6 bases, with 8 bases left between them. The CDR3 sequence is 13 residues long. The CDR3 spells CASSLTSFNEQFF. CDR3 nucleotide sequence: TGCGCCAGCAGCTTGACTAGTTTCAATGAGCAGTTCTTC.

This sequence joins TRBV30 and TRBJ1-5; 8 bases align to TRBD1. With 1 base clipped from V and 6 bases from J, the junction kept 5 bases outside the gene matches. The CDR3 loop spans 14 amino acids. Germline CDR1 and CDR2: GTSNPN and SVGIG (reference sequence). The CDR3 here is CAWSEQGAGQPQHF. The DNA for the CDR3 is TGTGCCTGGAGTGAGCAGGGGGCTGGTCAGCCCCAGCATTTT. Supplemented by reference TRBV30 and TRBJ1-5, the full variable domain reads SQTIHQWPATLVQPVGSPLSLECTVEGTSNPNLYWYRQAAGRGLQLLFYSVGIGQISSEVPQNLSASRPQDRQFILSSKKLLLSDSGFYLCAWSEQGAGQPQHFGDGTRLSIL.

This clone was picked up a small number of times. This chain connects TRBV9 to TRBJ2-1; a weak D match, TRBD1 (6 bases). Germline assignment: CDR1 SGDLS and CDR2 YYNGEE. V lost 3 bases and J lost 7, with 11 bases in between. The CDR3 runs to 13 residues. The DNA of the CDR3 is TGTGCCAGCAGCGGCGAACAGGGAAATGAGCAGTTCTTC. Translating it yields CASSGEQGNEQFF.